Below, 32 T cell receptor beta chains from the same sample are listed, as sequenced in a study of T cell repertoires in cytomegalovirus infection. Each CDR3 protein gets one entry after TCRdb re-called the reads with MiXCR. The sample has approximately 630,000 distinct CDR3 sequences, roughly a quarter seen once; the top ten hold 7% to 9%. Source material: CD8+ T cells from PBMCs. These receptors were obtained from a human donor in good health (CMV status not recorded). Some clones in this sample may be carry-over from other donors' samples.

CDR3 nucleotides: TGTGCCAGCATCTCAGGGGTGGTCCAAGAGACCCAGTACTTC. Amino acid sequence: CASISGVVQETQYF. The chain has TRBV6-6 and TRBJ2-5, with a weak D call TRBD1 (6 bases). Looked up from germline, CDR1 is MNHNY and CDR2 is SVGAGI (reference sequence). V shed 7 bases and J shed 1 base, with 13 bases lying between them. This CDR3 region has 14 residues.

Notes on this clonotype: Since a much larger clone is just one base distant, this may be a read error. The chain links TRBV4-1 to TRBJ1-6; a weak D match, TRBD1 (5 bases). This CDR3 is 16 amino acids long. Germline CDR1 is MGHRA and CDR2 is YSYEKL. The chain's CDR3 is CASSHDGGLYNSPLHF. DNA of the CDR3: TGTGCCAGCAGCCACGATGGGGGACTTTATAATTCACCCCTCCACTTT.

The J gene is TRBJ2-1, the V gene TRBV12-3 or TRBV12-4; TRBD2 agrees at 11 bases. This CDR3 has 15 residues. The junction had 6 bases not matched to a gene; V was cut back by 3 bases and J by 8 bases. Here the CDR3 reads CASSLYLAGGHEQFF. The CDR3 nucleotides are TGTGCCAGCAGTTTGTACCTAGCGGGGGGTCATGAGCAGTTCTTC.

This clonotype was seen many times. CDR3 sequence reads: CASSLLYSGTDTQYF. The CDR3 nucleotides are TGTGCCAGCAGTTTACTGTATTCCGGCACAGATACGCAGTATTTT. The genes are TRBV12-3 or TRBV12-4 and TRBJ2-3; D is undetermined. The CDR3 has 15 amino acids. V was cut by 2 bases and J by 1 base, with 10 bases left in between.

This clonotype has only a few counts. The rearrangement joins TRBV29-1 to TRBJ2-2; the D gene could be TRBD1 or TRBD2 (5 bases each). V lost 4 bases, J lost 7 bases, and 7 bases lay in between. There are 11 residues in the CDR3. CDR1 SQVTM and CDR2 ANQGSEA come from the germline V gene. The CDR3 DNA sequence: TGCAGCGTTGGTGGGGGCGGGGAGCTGTTTTTT. This gives the protein CSVGGGGELFF.

V gene TRBV12-5 combines with J gene TRBJ2-1, with D unclear. The ends were cut back, 6 bases at V and 6 bases at J, with 6 bases in the middle. Germline V gene data show CDR1 as LGHNT and CDR2 as FRNRAP. The CDR3 is 11 residues long. In DNA form, the CDR3 reads TGTGCTAGTGGCTATACCAATGAGCAGTTCTTC. It translates to CASGYTNEQFF.

The chain joins TRBV4-2 to TRBJ2-5; 10 bases are shared with TRBD2. This CDR3 is 20 amino acids long. The V gene end was trimmed by 0 bases and the J gene end by 4 bases; junction bases not matched to a gene: 17. CDR1 is LGHNA, CDR2 YNFKEQ, per germline. The CDR3 here is CASSQEGRPFLAGVRETQYF. Written as DNA, the CDR3 is TGTGCCAGCAGCCAAGAAGGGAGACCATTCCTAGCGGGGGTGAGAGAGACCCAGTACTTC.

The sample holds many counts of this clonotype. This sequence joins TRBV7-8 and TRBJ2-7, with 7 bases matching TRBD1. CDR1 is SGHVS and CDR2 is FQNEAQ in the germline V gene. CDR3 length: 15 residues. J gave up 2 bases and V 5 bases, and 9 bases lay outside the gene matches. CDR3 coding DNA: TGTGCCAGCAGCGTACAGGGGCGTTCGACCTACGAGCAGTACTTC. Its protein is CASSVQGRSTYEQYF.

This chain joins TRBV19 and TRBJ1-1, with D possibly being TRBD1 (6 bases). Germline CDR1 and CDR2: LNHDA and SQIVND (reference sequence). This CDR3 region has 13 residues. Trimming cost V 5 bases and J 4 bases, with 11 bases left between them. This chain's CDR3 is CASSVGTLTEAFF. The CDR3 nucleotides are TGTGCCAGTAGTGTCGGGACACTCACTGAAGCTTTCTTT.

This clonotype was picked up a small number of times. The V and J genes are TRBV6-4 and TRBJ1-1, with TRBD1 as a possible D gene (5 bases). This CDR3 spans 20 amino acids. Germline V gene data show CDR1 as MRHNA and CDR2 as SNTAGT. The ends were cut back, 6 bases at V and 4 bases at J, with 33 bases in the middle. The DNA of the CDR3 is TGTGCCAGCAGCCACCACCGAACCTCCGGGAAGCTAGACAGCTTCACTGAAGCTTTCTTT. Translation: CASSHHRTSGKLDSFTEAFF.

V usage is TRBV6-5 and J usage is TRBJ1-5; D ambiguous. The CDR3 length is 13 residues. V shed 0 bases and J shed 5 bases, with 5 bases lying between them. Germline CDR1 reads MNHEY; CDR2 reads SVGAGI. Written as DNA, the CDR3 is TGTGCCAGCAGTTACTCTCCCTATCAGCCCCAGCATTTT. It encodes CASSYSPYQPQHF.

This clonotype was observed a handful of times. The chain recombines TRBV5-6 with TRBJ2-6; no reliable D call. Per germline, CDR1 SGHDT and CDR2 YYEEEE. The CDR3 runs to 15 residues. V shed 1 base and J shed 0 bases, with 5 bases lying between them. The CDR3 sequence is CASSLRNSGANVLTF. CDR3 coding DNA: TGTGCCAGCAGCTTGAGGAACTCTGGGGCCAACGTCCTGACTTTC.

The chain couples TRBV7-9 to TRBJ2-7; 9 nucleotides match TRBD1. The CDR3 loop spans 15 amino acids. With 5 bases clipped from V and 5 bases from J, the junction kept 10 bases outside the gene matches. Looked up from germline, CDR1 is SEHNR and CDR2 is FQNEAQ (reference sequence). CDR3 in DNA: TGTGCCAGCAGCATGCCCCCGGGACAGGGAAACGAGCAGTACGTC. Translating gives CASSMPPGQGNEQYV.

V and J are TRBV7-9 and TRBJ2-3; D might be TRBD1 (5 bases). The CDR3 sequence is 15 residues long. V gave up 1 base and J gave up 6 bases, with 14 bases separating them. Germline V CDR1 and CDR2: SEHNR, FQNEAQ (reference sequence). The CDR3, as DNA: TGTGCCAGCAGCTTAGAGGCGGTGGGGCGCGATACGCAGTATTTT. Translation gives CASSLEAVGRDTQYF. The variable domain in full, with the rest retrieved from reference TRBV7-9 and TRBJ2-3, is DTGVSQNPRHKITKRGQNVTFRCDPISEHNRLYWYRQTLGQGPEFLTYFQNEAQLEKSRLLSDRFSAERPKGSFSTLEIQRTEQGDSAMYLCASSLEAVGRDTQYFGPGTRLTVL.

This clonotype has a handful of counts. The chain employs TRBV20-1 and TRBJ2-1, with D perhaps matching TRBD2 (6 bases). Germline-derived CDR1 and CDR2 are DFQATT and SNEGSKA (reference sequence). With 1 base removed from V and 2 bases from J, the gap between germline ends came to 12 bases. This CDR3 has 15 residues. CDR3 residues: CSARGDGGTYNEQFF. CDR3 nucleotide sequence: TGCAGTGCTAGAGGTGACGGGGGTACCTACAATGAGCAGTTCTTC.

The gene calls are TRBV7-9 and TRBJ1-2, with D perhaps TRBD1 (5 bases). Germline-derived CDR1 and CDR2 are SEHNR and FQNEAQ (reference sequence). The V end lost 5 bases, the J end lost 3 bases, and 16 bases lay between the germline ends. The CDR3 is 15 amino acids. The DNA of the CDR3 is TGTGCCAGCAGCCCACCGGGACCGCAGCACTATGGCTACACCTTC. The encoded protein is CASSPPGPQHYGYTF.

The V call is TRBV12-3 or TRBV12-4, the J call TRBJ2-5; 16 bases agree with TRBD2. This CDR3 has 16 amino acids. Trimming at V came to 5 bases and at J to 4 bases, leaving 4 bases not matched to a gene. This chain's CDR3 is CASSGTSGGAGETQYF. The CDR3 coding sequence is TGTGCCAGCAGTGGGACTAGCGGGGGGGCCGGAGAGACCCAGTACTTC.

The chain has TRBV20-1 and TRBJ1-3; D not certain. The germline V and J ends were trimmed by 4 bases and 0 bases, with 10 bases remaining between them. The CDR3 has 14 residues. Germline-derived CDR1 and CDR2 are DFQATT and SNEGSKA (reference sequence). The CDR3 nucleotides read TGCAGTGCTACTGGGATAAGCTCTGGAAACACCATATATTTT. Translating gives CSATGISSGNTIYF.

In regard to this clonotype: A much larger clone lies one base from this, so it may be a read error. This sequence joins TRBV7-2 and TRBJ2-7; perhaps TRBD2 as D (6 bases). Germline CDR1 SGHTA, CDR2 FQGNSA. CDR3 size: 13 residues. V was pared by 11 bases and J by 5 bases, with 19 bases between. CDR3 loop: CAVRGRGIHEQYF. The CDR3 region has the DNA TGTGCCGTGAGGGGACGGGGGATCCACGAGCAGTACTTC.

This clonotype was seen a few times. The rearrangement joins TRBV28 to TRBJ2-4; D tentatively reads TRBD1 or TRBD2 (6 bases each). Germline V gene lookup returns CDR1 MDHEN and CDR2 SYDVKM. With 8 bases removed from V and 1 base from J, the gap between germline ends came to 33 bases. The CDR3 totals 21 residues. The CDR3 DNA reads as TGTGCCAGCGGGGTAGGGGACACGGGGGCGTCGCGTATTGGTGCCAAAAACATTCAGTACTTC. Its protein is CASGVGDTGASRIGAKNIQYF.

The rearrangement links TRBV29-1 to TRBJ2-2; 11 bases agree with TRBD1. V was pared by 4 bases and J by 0 bases, with 4 bases of the junction left unmatched. From germline, CDR1 is SQVTM and CDR2 ANQGSEA. The CDR3 has 16 amino acids. The CDR3 here is CSVADRGLSNTGELFF. The CDR3, as DNA: TGCAGCGTTGCGGACAGGGGGCTTTCGAACACCGGGGAGCTGTTTTTT.

The chain recombines TRBV20-1 with TRBJ2-1, with 9 positions matching TRBD2. Germline V gene data show CDR1 as DFQATT and CDR2 as SNEGSKA (reference sequence). The CDR3 is 16 amino acids. With V trimmed by 1 base and J by 4 bases, 8 bases remained unmatched. The CDR3 DNA reads TGCAGTGCTAGAGGTGATAGCGGGGGAGCTTACAATGAGCAGTTCTTC. Its translation is CSARGDSGGAYNEQFF.

This clonotype was picked up many times. CDR3 nucleotides: TGTGCCAGCAGCCCACCCACCCCCGGGGAGCTGTTTTTT. This codes for CASSPPTPGELFF. This chain links TRBV7-6 with TRBJ2-2; D remains unclear. From germline, CDR1 is SGHVS and CDR2 FNYEAQ. V shed 5 bases and J shed 6 bases, with 10 bases lying between them. The CDR3 spans 13 residues.

This clonotype was seen ten or more times. This chain uses TRBV7-6 with TRBJ1-2; D is unresolved. V lost 0 bases, J lost 6 bases, and 14 bases lay in between. This CDR3 contains 15 residues. Looked up from germline, CDR1 is SGHVS and CDR2 is FNYEAQ. The CDR3 nucleotides are TGTGCCAGCAGCTTAGCGGCAGGCCCAAGAGATGGCTACACCTTC. Translated, it gives CASSLAAGPRDGYTF.

Concerning this clonotype: A much larger clone lies one base from this, so it may be a read error. Here the CDR3 reads CASSLGGQGTRVGANVLTF. The CDR3 nucleotides read TGTGCCAGCAGCTTAGGAGGACAGGGGACGAGAGTTGGGGCCAACGTCCTGACTTTC. This chain joins TRBV7-8 and TRBJ2-6, with 9 bases aligning to TRBD1. Germline trimming cut 1 base from V and 3 bases from J; bases unmatched to any gene: 10. Germline assignment: CDR1 SGHVS and CDR2 FQNEAQ. The CDR3 is made up of 19 amino acids.

CDR3 region: CASSLRRWGFTEAFF. In DNA form, the CDR3 reads TGTGCCAGCAGCTTAAGAAGGTGGGGATTCACTGAAGCTTTCTTT. J is TRBJ1-1 and V is TRBV11-1, with D uncertain. Trimming took 2 bases from V and 4 from J, leaving 14 bases between them. The CDR3 is made up of 15 amino acids. The germline V gene encodes CDR1 SGHAT and CDR2 FQDESV (reference sequence).

There are a few counts of this clonotype. The chain carries TRBV28 and TRBJ2-3; the match to TRBD1 covers 7 bases. This CDR3 contains 15 residues. Germline lookup yields CDR1 MDHEN and CDR2 SYDVKM. J was trimmed by 0 bases and V by 4 bases; bases with no gene match: 4. CDR3 loop: CASSSLTGSTDTQYF. CDR3 sequence (DNA): TGTGCCAGCAGTTCCTTGACAGGGAGCACAGATACGCAGTATTTT.

This clonotype was observed many times. The V and J genes are TRBV7-8 and TRBJ2-3; D call uncertain. Trimming took off 3 bases at V and 0 bases at J, with 7 bases between the two ends. Germline V lookup: CDR1 SGHVS, CDR2 FQNEAQ. The CDR3 spans 14 residues. CDR3 in DNA: TGTGCCAGCAGCTTGCAATTTAGCACAGATACGCAGTATTTT. Amino acid sequence: CASSLQFSTDTQYF.

In its sample, this clonotype was seen once. The J gene is TRBJ2-3, the V gene TRBV28, with 12 bases matching TRBD2. V was pared by 3 bases and J by 5 bases, with 9 bases of the junction left unmatched. This CDR3 comprises 17 residues. Germline V CDR1 and CDR2: MDHEN, SYDVKM. This chain's CDR3 is CASSFLLAGGHQDTQYF. CDR3 in DNA: TGTGCCAGCAGTTTCTTGCTAGCGGGGGGGCATCAAGATACGCAGTATTTT.

This clonotype has a handful of counts. The chain joins TRBV2 to TRBJ1-4, with D perhaps matching TRBD1 (6 bases). Looked up from germline, CDR1 is SNHLY and CDR2 is FYNNEI. CDR3 length: 15 residues. Trimming left V 6 bases short and J 5 bases short, with 16 bases between. The CDR3 sequence: CASRGAGSKNEKLFF. The CDR3 DNA reads TGTGCCAGCAGGGGGGCTGGCAGCAAGAATGAAAAACTGTTTTTT.

Many counts were recorded for this clonotype. The V gene is TRBV7-2, the J gene TRBJ2-1; 8 nucleotides align to TRBD2. The CDR3 extends over 15 amino acids. V shed 5 bases, J shed 8 bases, and the junction held 11 bases outside the gene matches. Germline lookup yields CDR1 SGHTA and CDR2 FQGNSA. As DNA, the CDR3 is TGTGCCAGCAGCCCTCCCTCGGGGGGGGACCATGAGCAGTTCTTC. Its translation: CASSPPSGGDHEQFF.

This clonotype was recorded many times. This chain connects TRBV12-3 or TRBV12-4 to TRBJ1-1; no clear D gene. This CDR3 region has 15 residues. With 7 bases removed from V and 2 bases from J, the gap between germline ends came to 17 bases. CDR3 bases: TGTGCCAGCACGCCAACGGCAGGACTTAACACTGAAGCTTTCTTT. It codes for CASTPTAGLNTEAFF.